These T cell receptor beta chains were read from a single sample in a study of cytomegalovirus exposure and HLA in healthy donors. The data were produced by immunoSEQ multiplex PCR, yet TCRdb's version contains in-frame clones alone and is incomplete. Of about 100,000 clones detected, about 77% appear once; the ten largest clones hold around 5%. Sequencing used PBMCs. These receptors originate from a woman aged 18-35 years in good health and CMV-seropositive. Each CDR3 is given with its conserved first and last residue. Fields, in order: V gene, J gene, clone size, CDR3 length, D gene, CDR3 protein, CDR3 DNA. A D gene is named only where the DNA matches it firmly. Clone size appears in some rows only: once, few, many, or a class for an expanded clone.

TRBV30	TRBJ2-3	.	14	TRBD2	CAWGLAGGTDTQYF	TGTGCCTGGGGACTAGCGGGAGGAACAGATACGCAGTATTTT
TRBV7-8	TRBJ2-7	.	15	.	CASSFTGGVSYEQYF	TGTGCCAGCAGCTTTACAGGGGGGGTCTCCTACGAGCAGTACTTC
TRBV5-1	TRBJ2-7	once	13	TRBD1	CASTGQGAYEQYF	TGCGCCAGCACCGGACAGGGAGCCTACGAGCAGTACTTC
TRBV10-3	TRBJ2-7	.	17	TRBD1	CAISESEGTGLTYEQYF	TGTGCCATCAGTGAGTCGGAAGGGACAGGTCTTACCTACGAGCAGTACTTC
TRBV7-9	TRBJ1-1	.	14	.	CASSLVGGGTEAFF	TGTGCCAGCAGCTTAGTCGGGGGAGGGACTGAAGCTTTCTTT
TRBV2	TRBJ2-3	.	15	TRBD2	CASSGGAGGIDTQYF	TGTGCCAGCAGTGGAGGGGCGGGAGGAATAGATACGCAGTATTTT
TRBV29-1	TRBJ1-3	.	15	.	CSVEHRSSSGNTIYF	TGCAGCGTTGAACACCGCTCGAGCTCTGGAAACACCATATATTTT
TRBV5-1	TRBJ1-2	.	14	.	CASSLEWTDYGYTF	TGCGCCAGCAGCTTGGAGTGGACAGACTATGGCTACACCTTC
TRBV2	TRBJ2-7	few	13	TRBD2	CASSRLAGGEQYF	TGTGCCAGCAGTCGACTAGCGGGAGGCGAGCAGTACTTC
TRBV7-8	TRBJ2-2	once	17	TRBD2	CASSANRAGGLTGELFF	TGTGCCAGCAGCGCGAATAGGGCGGGAGGTCTGACCGGGGAGCTGTTTTTT
TRBV28	TRBJ1-5	.	14	.	CASSLAQGGQPQHF	TGTGCCAGCAGTTTAGCCCAGGGCGGTCAGCCCCAGCATTTT
TRBV5-1	TRBJ1-2	.	14	TRBD1	CASSLGQGHGGYTF	TGCGCCAGCAGCTTGGGACAGGGCCATGGGGGCTACACCTTC
TRBV5-4	TRBJ2-2	few	15	.	CASSATGLPTGELFF	TGTGCCAGCAGCGCAACGGGACTCCCAACCGGGGAGCTGTTTTTT
TRBV6-5	TRBJ1-5	.	15	TRBD1	CASSSGTGGIQPQHF	TGTGCCAGCAGTTCCGGGACAGGGGGCATTCAGCCCCAGCATTTT
TRBV10-3	TRBJ2-1	.	16	TRBD2	CAISPGTSVKNNEQFF	TGTGCCATCAGTCCCGGGACTAGCGTCAAGAACAATGAGCAGTTCTTC
TRBV5-6	TRBJ2-2	many	15	.	CASSWGPGTGGELFF	TGTGCCAGCAGCTGGGGGCCAGGGACGGGCGGGGAGCTGTTTTTT
TRBV11-1	TRBJ2-7	.	18	.	CASSLGWGLAKNSYEQYF	TGTGCCAGCAGCTTAGGATGGGGCCTAGCGAAAAATTCCTACGAGCAGTACTTC
TRBV7-9	TRBJ2-1	.	17	TRBD2	CASSLDGASGSHNEQFF	TGTGCCAGCAGCTTAGATGGGGCTAGCGGGAGCCACAATGAGCAGTTCTTC
TRBV11-1	TRBJ2-1	.	14	.	CASSPDGGYNEQFF	TGTGCCAGCAGCCCCGACGGGGGCTACAATGAGCAGTTCTTC
TRBV19	TRBJ1-1	.	14	.	CASMLRAPTTEAFF	TGTGCCAGTATGCTCAGGGCACCCACCACTGAAGCTTTCTTT
TRBV6-5	TRBJ2-1	few	14	TRBD2	CASSWTSGSNEQFF	TGTGCCAGCAGTTGGACTAGCGGGAGCAATGAGCAGTTCTTC
TRBV4-1	TRBJ2-4	.	17	.	CASSQELPRTAKNIQYF	TGCGCCAGCAGCCAAGAGTTGCCGCGCACGGCCAAAAACATTCAGTACTTC
TRBV12-5	TRBJ2-5	once	13	.	CASGLAGKETQYF	TGTGCTAGTGGTTTAGCCGGGAAAGAGACCCAGTACTTC
TRBV9	TRBJ2-2	.	15	TRBD2	CASRLAGEDTGELFF	TGTGCCAGCAGGCTAGCGGGAGAAGACACCGGGGAGCTGTTTTTT
TRBV30	TRBJ2-2	once	15	TRBD2	CAWTTGLAGVGELFF	TGTGCCTGGACCACGGGACTAGCGGGAGTCGGGGAGCTGTTTTTT
TRBV28	TRBJ2-1	.	11	.	CASSPENEQFF	TGTGCCAGCAGCCCTGAGAATGAGCAGTTCTTC
TRBV6-5	TRBJ1-2	.	15	.	CASSYSRTVAGGYTF	TGTGCCAGCAGTTACTCGAGGACAGTCGCCGGGGGCTACACCTTC
TRBV2	TRBJ2-1	.	14	TRBD1	CASNRQGGWYEQFF	TGTGCCAGCAATAGACAGGGGGGATGGTATGAGCAGTTCTTC
TRBV28	TRBJ1-2	few	16	TRBD1	CASSSRTGVSNYGYTF	TGTGCCAGCAGTTCCCGGACAGGGGTATCTAACTATGGCTACACCTTC
TRBV10-3	TRBJ2-5	few	15	TRBD2	CAIAGAGTMEETQYF	TGTGCCATAGCGGGAGCAGGAACTATGGAAGAGACCCAGTACTTC
TRBV5-1	TRBJ2-7	.	15	TRBD1	CASSQGGAGFYEQYF	TGCGCCAGCAGTCAAGGGGGCGCGGGTTTCTACGAGCAGTACTTC
TRBV4-1	TRBJ1-4	.	15	.	CASSQQQGPNEKLFF	TGCGCCAGCAGCCAACAGCAGGGCCCTAATGAAAAACTGTTTTTT
TRBV6-1	TRBJ2-7	.	16	TRBD2	CASSQAPSGFFYEQYF	TGTGCCAGCAGTCAAGCCCCTAGCGGTTTCTTCTACGAGCAGTACTTC
TRBV5-1	TRBJ1-1	few	14	TRBD1	CASSDQTGSTEAFF	TGCGCCAGCAGCGACCAGACAGGGAGTACTGAAGCTTTCTTT
TRBV28	TRBJ2-1	few	16	TRBD2	CASSFYAGGNYNEQFF	TGTGCCAGCAGTTTCTATGCGGGAGGGAACTACAATGAGCAGTTCTTC
TRBV28	TRBJ2-1	few	14	.	CASSFIPGPNEQFF	TGTGCCAGCAGTTTCATCCCTGGCCCCAATGAGCAGTTCTTC
TRBV11-1	TRBJ2-1	once	17	.	CASSPQSRVELFNEQFF	TGTGCCAGCAGCCCCCAGTCGCGAGTCGAACTATTCAATGAGCAGTTCTTC
TRBV28	TRBJ2-1	.	12	.	CASSLGGREQFF	TGTGCCAGCAGCCTCGGAGGACGGGAGCAGTTCTTC
TRBV15	TRBJ2-1	once	16	TRBD2	CATSRDLAGADNEQFF	TGTGCCACCAGCAGAGACCTAGCGGGAGCGGACAATGAGCAGTTCTTC
TRBV7-7	TRBJ2-1	.	15	TRBD2	CASSLSRLAHNEQFF	TGTGCTAGCAGTTTGTCGCGACTAGCCCACAATGAGCAGTTCTTC
TRBV7-9	TRBJ2-7	.	14	TRBD1	CASSAGTGGYEQYF	TGTGCCAGCAGCGCCGGGACAGGGGGCTACGAGCAGTACTTC
TRBV18	TRBJ1-2	.	15	.	CASSPAQEGGYGYTF	TGTGCCAGCTCACCCGCTCAGGAGGGAGGCTATGGCTACACCTTC
TRBV5-3	TRBJ2-1	.	15	TRBD2	CATWGGLAPNNEQFF	TGTGCCACCTGGGGGGGACTAGCGCCCAACAATGAGCAGTTCTTC
TRBV6-5	TRBJ2-1	.	14	.	CASSYSGTEGEQFF	TGTGCCAGCAGTTACTCGGGGACGGAGGGTGAGCAGTTCTTC
TRBV6-1	TRBJ2-7	.	14	TRBD1	CASSEPGQGGEQYF	TGTGCCAGCAGCGAGCCGGGACAGGGTGGAGAGCAGTACTTC
TRBV7-9	TRBJ2-7	.	13	TRBD1	CASSPDRVYEQYF	TGTGCCAGCAGCCCCGACAGGGTATACGAGCAGTACTTC
TRBV5-8	TRBJ1-2	.	16	TRBD1	CASSRTATDRGNGYTF	TGTGCCAGCAGCCGTACCGCAACCGACAGGGGGAACGGCTACACCTTC
TRBV28	TRBJ2-7	.	14	.	CASSRSGGPYEQYF	TGTGCCAGCAGCCGATCCGGAGGCCCCTACGAGCAGTACTTC
TRBV5-1	TRBJ2-7	once	14	TRBD1	CASSSPGQGYEQYF	TGCGCCAGCAGCTCGCCGGGACAGGGGTACGAGCAGTACTTC
TRBV5-1	TRBJ2-3	.	14	.	CASSWGGSTDTQYF	TGCGCCAGCAGCTGGGGAGGCAGCACAGATACGCAGTATTTT
TRBV5-1	TRBJ1-1	few	14	.	CASSGLRGTTEAFF	TGCGCCAGCAGCGGCCTCCGGGGGACCACTGAAGCTTTCTTT
TRBV29-1	TRBJ2-7	.	16	TRBD2	CSVPRTSGTAKGEQYF	TGCAGCGTCCCCCGGACTAGCGGGACGGCTAAGGGGGAGCAGTACTTC